One sample yielded the 17 T cell receptor beta chains listed below, sequenced in a study of blood T cell repertoires in COVID-19. Sequencing was performed with immunoSEQ multiplex PCR; in TCRdb, only in-frame clones are kept and a portion is missing. In the table there are roughly 430,000 clones, about 88% of which are singletons. Sequences were obtained from PBMCs or T cells enriched from blood (not recorded which). These receptor sequences come from a woman aged 18-29 years who had been exposed to COVID-19.

The rearrangement joins TRBV2 to TRBJ2-3; 10 bases map to TRBD1. This CDR3 spans 17 amino acids. Losses at the gene ends were 3 bases for V and 6 bases for J; bases not matched to a gene: 12. Germline V gives CDR1 SNHLY, CDR2 FYNNEI. The CDR3 DNA follows: TGTGCCAGCAGTGAGTTAGGGACAGGGGCCTACTCCGATACGCAGTATTTT. It codes for CASSELGTGAYSDTQYF.

The J gene is TRBJ2-1, the V gene TRBV7-6; unclear D gene. This CDR3 comprises 13 residues. Trimming cost V 4 bases and J 7 bases, with 11 bases left between them. Germline-derived CDR1 and CDR2 are SGHVS and FNYEAQ. This CDR3 reads CASSSLRLNEQFF. CDR3 DNA sequence: TGTGCCAGCAGCTCCCTACGTCTTAATGAGCAGTTCTTC.

This clone was counted once. J is TRBJ1-2 and V is TRBV9, with D possibly matching TRBD1 (5 bases). This CDR3 contains 17 residues. CDR1 and CDR2 (germline): SGDLS, YYNGEE. V was shortened by 0 bases and J by 7 bases, with 22 bases between the two germline ends. CDR3 in amino acids: CASSVVPSARGEGGYTF. CDR3 bases: TGTGCCAGCAGCGTAGTGCCCTCGGCGCGGGGGGAAGGTGGCTACACCTTC.

This chain joins TRBV5-1 and TRBJ2-5; possible D gene TRBD2, 6 bases. The CDR3 covers 16 residues. The V and J ends lost 0 bases and 5 bases respectively, with 17 bases between them. Germline CDR1 and CDR2: SGHRS and YFSETQ. CDR3 bases: TGCGCCAGCAGCTTGGCCCCGGGACTGGAGACGGAGACCCAGTACTTC. It specifies CASSLAPGLETETQYF.

J is TRBJ1-6 and V is TRBV3-1 (or the pseudogene TRBV3-2); unclear D gene. With 3 bases removed from V and 10 bases from J, the gap between germline ends came to 13 bases. CDR3 length equals 14 residues. The germline CDR1 and CDR2 sequences are LGHDT and YNNKEL (reference sequence). The DNA of the CDR3 is TGTGCCAGCAGCCACCTGATCGGTCTCTCACCCCTCCACTTT. The encoded protein is CASSHLIGLSPLHF.

The genes are TRBV11-2 and TRBJ2-7; 15 bases are a match to TRBD2. Germline CDR1 SGHAT, CDR2 FQNNGV. V shed 4 bases and J 4 bases; nucleotides not matched to a gene: 14. The CDR3 is made up of 19 amino acids. This chain's CDR3 is CASSSAPGLAGGQPYEQYF. Here the CDR3 DNA reads TGTGCCAGCAGCTCCGCCCCGGGACTAGCGGGAGGCCAACCTTACGAGCAGTACTTC.

The chain is built from TRBV18 and TRBJ1-6, with D uncertain. Trimming removed 4 bases from V and 0 bases from J, with 13 bases in between. The CDR3 covers 17 residues. Germline V gene lookup returns CDR1 KGHSH and CDR2 LQKENI. The CDR3 sequence: CASSLLDWSSYNSPLHF. In nucleotides, the CDR3 is TGTGCCAGCTCACTCCTAGACTGGAGCTCCTATAATTCACCCCTCCACTTT.

The chain joins TRBV12-3 or TRBV12-4 to TRBJ2-4, with D possibly TRBD2 on 6 matching bases. V was trimmed by 8 bases and J by 6 bases, leaving 8 bases between them. There are 11 residues in the CDR3. CDR3 in amino acids: CASLGGNIQYF. The CDR3 bases are TGTGCCAGCTTGGGGGGAAACATTCAGTACTTC.

The gene calls are TRBV6-2 or TRBV6-3 and TRBJ2-3, with 13 bases matching TRBD2. The CDR3 length is 18 residues. The germline V gene has CDR1 MNHEY and CDR2 SVGEGT. J was trimmed by 4 bases and V by 2 bases; bases with no gene match: 9. The CDR3 spells CASSYPTSGGTRADTQYF. The CDR3 DNA reads as TGTGCCAGCAGTTACCCGACTAGCGGGGGGACCAGGGCAGATACGCAGTATTTT.

Points on this clone: The identical CDR3 is also encoded by other nucleotide sequences in the sample. The chain links TRBV7-9 to TRBJ2-3, with D perhaps TRBD1 (6 bases). The CDR3 length is 14 residues. The germline gives CDR1 SEHNR, CDR2 FQNEAQ (reference sequence). Trimming left V 1 base short and J 1 base short, with 6 bases between. The CDR3 coding sequence is TGTGCCAGCAGCTTAGGGACAGGCACAGATACGCAGTATTTT. It yields the protein CASSLGTGTDTQYF.

The V call is TRBV3-1 (or the pseudogene TRBV3-2), the J call TRBJ2-4, with 10 bases fitting TRBD2. Germline loops: CDR1 LGHDT, CDR2 YNNKEL (reference sequence). The V segment lost 0 bases and the J segment 0 bases; nucleotides outside the gene matches: 14. The CDR3 covers 21 residues. DNA of the CDR3: TGTGCCAGCAGCCAAGATAGACGGCTAGCGGGGGCTCCTTTAGCCAAAAACATTCAGTACTTC. It encodes CASSQDRRLAGAPLAKNIQYF.

The chain combines TRBV3-1 (or the pseudogene TRBV3-2) with TRBJ2-1, with D perhaps matching TRBD2 (6 bases). This CDR3 has 15 residues. Germline V gene data show CDR1 as LGHDT and CDR2 as YNNKEL (reference sequence). V lost 2 bases, J lost 5 bases, and 13 bases lay in between. The CDR3 DNA reads TGTGCCAGCAGCCAACGCGGGACTTCACACAATGAGCAGTTCTTC. This sequence encodes CASSQRGTSHNEQFF.

The chain has TRBV10-1 and TRBJ2-7; D possibly corresponds to TRBD1 (5 bases). CDR1 is WNHNN, CDR2 SYGVQD, per germline (reference sequence). V gave up 4 bases and J gave up 1 base, with 14 bases separating them. The CDR3 is 15 residues long. Here the CDR3 reads CASSVSRVVSYEQYF. The CDR3, as DNA: TGCGCCAGCAGTGTTTCCAGGGTCGTTTCCTACGAGCAGTACTTC.

V and J are TRBV29-1 and TRBJ2-7, with 8 bases fitting TRBD1. The CDR3 runs to 15 residues. Germline CDR1 and CDR2: SQVTM and ANQGSEA. V was clipped by 7 bases and J by 2 bases; unmatched bases: 13. The CDR3 spells CSAFTLQGETYEQYF. For the CDR3, the DNA is TGCAGCGCATTCACCTTACAGGGGGAAACCTACGAGCAGTACTTC.

The chain joins TRBV28 to TRBJ1-2; TRBD1 might be the D (5 bases). CDR3 length equals 14 residues. In germline, CDR1 is MDHEN, CDR2 SYDVKM. V was cut by 4 bases and J by 8 bases, with 17 bases left in between. CDR3 sequence reads: CASSSQAGLGGYTF. As DNA, the CDR3 is TGTGCCAGCAGTTCGCAGGCAGGGTTAGGAGGCTACACCTTC.

The chain couples TRBV6-5 to TRBJ1-1; maybe TRBD1 (5 bases). This CDR3 is 12 amino acids long. The germline V gene encodes CDR1 MNHEY and CDR2 SVGAGI. V lost 4 bases to trimming and J lost 5 bases, with 8 bases between them. The CDR3 nucleotides are TGTGCCAGCAGTTTCAAGGGGACTGAAGCTTTCTTT. Translation gives CASSFKGTEAFF.

This chain connects TRBV5-1 to TRBJ2-1; TRBD2 might be the D (6 bases). CDR1 and CDR2 (germline): SGHRS, YFSETQ. V was clipped by 2 bases and J by 10 bases, with 25 bases between them. The CDR3 contains 17 residues. The CDR3, as DNA: TGCGCCAGCAGCTTTACCCTTAGCGGTTGGGGCTCGGGGGAGCAGTTCTTC. It specifies CASSFTLSGWGSGEQFF.